The TCR beta chain described here comes from a study of blood T cell repertoires in COVID-19. In the study overall: COVID-19 samples, acute and convalescent, were from the United States, Italy and Spain.

Some clones are missing from TCRdb's copy, which holds only in-frame ones; the method was immunoSEQ multiplex PCR. The data hold approximately 54,000 clones, with around 83% observed a single time. Germline assignment: CDR1 SGDLS and CDR2 YYNGEE. The CDR3 runs to 14 residues. Trimming removed 0 bases at V and 3 bases at J, with 10 bases between. The specimen was peripheral blood. This receptor was taken from an older man with active COVID-19. This chain connects TRBV9 to TRBJ2-7; D gene ambiguous. The CDR3 sequence: CASSVAGPNYEQYF. For the CDR3, the DNA is TGTGCCAGCAGCGTAGCTGGGCCCAACTACGAGCAGTACTTC.